The entry below gives a single T cell receptor (beta chain) sequence along with its context. This sample is part of a study of T cell responses to AZD1222 COVID-19 vaccine. This table comes from immunoSEQ multiplex PCR, and its TCRdb copy is limited to in-frame clones, with some not included. The sample shows 130,000 to 150,000 clones, 89% of them seen only once. Deletions cut 3 bases from V and 5 bases from J, with 10 bases between. Germline V gene lookup returns CDR1 SEHNR and CDR2 FQNEAQ (reference sequence). This CDR3 has 13 residues. The source is an adult in good health. This chain uses TRBV7-9 with TRBJ2-5, with unresolved D. This specimen consisted of peripheral blood, obtained on day 0 of AZD1222 vaccination. For the CDR3, the DNA is TGTGCCAGCAGCTTCGGGTTAACTGAGACCCAGTACTTC. Protein sequence: CASSFGLTETQYF.